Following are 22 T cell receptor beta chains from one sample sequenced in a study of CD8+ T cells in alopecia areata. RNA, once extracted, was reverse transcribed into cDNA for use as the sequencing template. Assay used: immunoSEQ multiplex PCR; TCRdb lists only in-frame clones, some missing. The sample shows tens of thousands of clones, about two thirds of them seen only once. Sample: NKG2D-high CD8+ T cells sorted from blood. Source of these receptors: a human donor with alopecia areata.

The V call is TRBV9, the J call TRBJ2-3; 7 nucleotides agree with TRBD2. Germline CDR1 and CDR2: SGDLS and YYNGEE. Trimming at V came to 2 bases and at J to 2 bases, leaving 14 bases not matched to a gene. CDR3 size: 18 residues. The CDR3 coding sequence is TGTGCCAGCAGCGTCTACCAAAGCGGGACTACCCCCACAGATACGCAGTATTTT. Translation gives CASSVYQSGTTPTDTQYF.

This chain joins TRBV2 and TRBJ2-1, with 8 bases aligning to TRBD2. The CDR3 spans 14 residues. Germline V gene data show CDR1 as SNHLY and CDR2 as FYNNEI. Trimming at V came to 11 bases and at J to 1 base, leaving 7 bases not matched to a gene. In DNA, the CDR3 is TGTGCCGGGTTAGCGGGGTCTTCCTACAATGAGCAGTTCTTC. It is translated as CAGLAGSSYNEQFF.

CDR3 protein: CASSELEGWGSPLHF. In DNA form, the CDR3 reads TGTGCCAGCAGTGAATTGGAGGGCTGGGGTTCACCCCTCCACTTT. V is TRBV25-1 and J is TRBJ1-6; D ambiguous. The CDR3 contains 15 residues. V lost 1 base and J lost 9, with 13 bases in between. From germline, CDR1 is MGHDK and CDR2 SYGVNS.

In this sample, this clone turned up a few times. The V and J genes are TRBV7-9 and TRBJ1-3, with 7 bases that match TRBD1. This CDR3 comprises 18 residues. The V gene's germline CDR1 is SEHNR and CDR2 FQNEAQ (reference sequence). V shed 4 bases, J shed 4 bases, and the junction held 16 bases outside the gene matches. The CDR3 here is CASSYRDSSYFPGNTIYF. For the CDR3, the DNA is TGTGCCAGCAGCTACCGGGACAGCTCGTACTTCCCCGGAAACACCATATATTTT.

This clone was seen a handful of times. As DNA, the CDR3 is TGCGCCAGCAGCTCGGGGACAAGTAGCACAGATACGCAGTATTTT. It codes for CASSSGTSSTDTQYF. This chain joins TRBV5-1 and TRBJ2-3; D possibly corresponds to TRBD1 (6 bases). This CDR3 contains 15 residues. The V gene lost 3 bases and the J gene lost 0 bases, with 11 bases spanning the gap. Germline assignment: CDR1 SGHRS and CDR2 YFSETQ.

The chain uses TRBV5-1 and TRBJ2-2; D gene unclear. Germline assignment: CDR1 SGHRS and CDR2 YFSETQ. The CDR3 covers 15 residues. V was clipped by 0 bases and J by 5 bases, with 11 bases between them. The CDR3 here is CASSLGHRETGELFF. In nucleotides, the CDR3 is TGCGCCAGCAGCTTGGGTCACCGAGAGACCGGGGAGCTGTTTTTT.

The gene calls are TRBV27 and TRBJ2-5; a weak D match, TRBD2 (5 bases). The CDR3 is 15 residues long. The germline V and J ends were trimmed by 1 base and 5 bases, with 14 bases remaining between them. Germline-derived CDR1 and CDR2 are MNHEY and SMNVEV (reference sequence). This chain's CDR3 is CASSLLLGSGETQYF. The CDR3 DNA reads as TGTGCCAGCAGTTTATTGTTGGGGAGTGGGGAGACCCAGTACTTC.

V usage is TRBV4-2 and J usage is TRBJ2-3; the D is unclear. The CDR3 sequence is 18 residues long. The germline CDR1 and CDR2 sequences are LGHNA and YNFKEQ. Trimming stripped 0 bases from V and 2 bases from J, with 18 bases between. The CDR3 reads CASSQDLAARQNTDTQYF. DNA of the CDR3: TGTGCCAGCAGCCAAGATCTTGCAGCCCGGCAAAACACAGATACGCAGTATTTT.

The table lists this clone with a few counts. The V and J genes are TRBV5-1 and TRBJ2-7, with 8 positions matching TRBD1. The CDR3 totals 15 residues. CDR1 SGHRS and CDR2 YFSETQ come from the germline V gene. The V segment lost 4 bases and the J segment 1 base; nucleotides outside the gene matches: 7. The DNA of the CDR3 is TGCGCCAGCAGCCCCCGGGACAGGAGTTCCTACGAGCAGTACTTC. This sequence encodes CASSPRDRSSYEQYF.

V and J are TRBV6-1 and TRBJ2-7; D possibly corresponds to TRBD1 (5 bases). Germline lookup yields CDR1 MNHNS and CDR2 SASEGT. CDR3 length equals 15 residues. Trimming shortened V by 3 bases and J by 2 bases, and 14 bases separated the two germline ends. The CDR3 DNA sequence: TGTGCCAGCAGTGAGCAGGGAATCGGTACCTACGAGCAGTACTTC. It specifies CASSEQGIGTYEQYF.

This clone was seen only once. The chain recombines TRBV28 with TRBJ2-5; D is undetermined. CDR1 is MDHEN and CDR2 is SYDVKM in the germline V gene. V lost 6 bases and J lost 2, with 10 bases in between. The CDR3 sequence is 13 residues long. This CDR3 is CASSGQLQETQYF. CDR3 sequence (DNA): TGTGCCAGCAGCGGGCAGTTGCAAGAGACCCAGTACTTC. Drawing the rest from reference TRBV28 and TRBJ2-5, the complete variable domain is DVKVTQSSRYLVKRTGEKVFLECVQDMDHENMFWYRQDPGLGLRLIYFSYDVKMKEKGDIPEGYSVSREKKERFSLILESASTNQTSMYLCASSGQLQETQYFGPGTRLLVL.

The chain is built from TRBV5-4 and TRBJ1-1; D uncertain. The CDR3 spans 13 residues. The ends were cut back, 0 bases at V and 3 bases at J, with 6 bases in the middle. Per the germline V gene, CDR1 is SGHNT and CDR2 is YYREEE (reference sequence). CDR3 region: CASSLARDTEAFF. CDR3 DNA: TGTGCCAGCAGCTTGGCTCGTGACACTGAAGCTTTCTTT. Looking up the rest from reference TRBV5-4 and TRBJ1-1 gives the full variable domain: ETGVTQSPTHLIKTRGQQVTLRCSSQSGHNTVSWYQQALGQGPQFIFQYYREEENGRGNFPPRFSGLQFPNYSSELNVNALELDDSALYLCASSLARDTEAFFGQGTRLTVV.

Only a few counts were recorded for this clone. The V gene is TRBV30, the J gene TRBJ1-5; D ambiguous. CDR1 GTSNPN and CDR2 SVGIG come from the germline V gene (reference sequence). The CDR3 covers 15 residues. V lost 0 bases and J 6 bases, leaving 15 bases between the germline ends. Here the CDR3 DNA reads TGTGCCTGGAGTGTTCCCGGGGTAGGGAGTCAGCCCCAGCATTTT. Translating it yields CAWSVPGVGSQPQHF.

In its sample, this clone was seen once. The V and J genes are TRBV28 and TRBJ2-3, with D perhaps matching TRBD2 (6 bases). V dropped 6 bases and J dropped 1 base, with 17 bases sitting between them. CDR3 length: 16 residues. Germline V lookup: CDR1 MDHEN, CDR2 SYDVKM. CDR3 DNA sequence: TGTGCCAGCAGGACCCCCTCATGGGGGGGCACAGATACGCAGTATTTT. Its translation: CASRTPSWGGTDTQYF.

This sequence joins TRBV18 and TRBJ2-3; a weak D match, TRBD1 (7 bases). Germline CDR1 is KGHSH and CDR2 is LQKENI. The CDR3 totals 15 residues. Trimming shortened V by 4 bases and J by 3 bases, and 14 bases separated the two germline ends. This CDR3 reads CASSHQGGRTDTQYF. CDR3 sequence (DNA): TGTGCCAGCTCACACCAGGGGGGACGAACAGATACGCAGTATTTT.

The CDR3 DNA sequence: TGTGCCTGGAGTGTTATGGCAGACTATGGCTACACCTTC. Translating gives CAWSVMADYGYTF. The chain uses TRBV30 and TRBJ1-2; D ambiguous. The CDR3 extends over 13 amino acids. Germline CDR1 reads GTSNPN; CDR2 reads SVGIG (reference sequence). V lost 0 bases and J lost 3, with 8 bases in between.

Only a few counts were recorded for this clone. The CDR3 nucleotides read TGTGCCAGCAGCCAGGGACTAGTTCGACTCAACGAGCAGTACTTC. This translates into CASSQGLVRLNEQYF. This chain links TRBV7-9 with TRBJ2-7; TRBD2 aligns across 8 bases. The J segment lost 5 bases and the V segment lost 5 bases, leaving 11 bases of the junction unmatched. Germline V CDR1 and CDR2: SEHNR, FQNEAQ (reference sequence). CDR3 length equals 15 residues.

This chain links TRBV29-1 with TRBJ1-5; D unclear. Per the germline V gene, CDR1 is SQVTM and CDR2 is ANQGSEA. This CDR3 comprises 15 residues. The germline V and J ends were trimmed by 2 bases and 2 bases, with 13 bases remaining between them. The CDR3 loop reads CSVELLGPGNQPQHF. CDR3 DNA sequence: TGCAGCGTTGAACTTCTGGGCCCGGGCAATCAGCCCCAGCATTTT.

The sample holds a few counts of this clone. CDR3 coding DNA: TGCAGCGTTGTTGCAAGGGGACAGCAAGAGACCCAGTACTTC. Translated, it gives CSVVARGQQETQYF. The V call is TRBV29-1, the J call TRBJ2-5; the match to TRBD1 covers 7 bases. Germline V gene lookup returns CDR1 SQVTM and CDR2 ANQGSEA. The CDR3 has 14 residues. With V trimmed by 4 bases and J by 2 bases, 7 bases remained unmatched.

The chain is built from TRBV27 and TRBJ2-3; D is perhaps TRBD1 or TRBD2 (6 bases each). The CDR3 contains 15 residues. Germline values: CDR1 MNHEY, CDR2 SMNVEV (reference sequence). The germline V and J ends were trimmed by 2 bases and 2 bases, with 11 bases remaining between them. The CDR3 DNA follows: TGTGCCAGCAGTTTAGGGGGGCTGAACACAGATACGCAGTATTTT. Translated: CASSLGGLNTDTQYF.

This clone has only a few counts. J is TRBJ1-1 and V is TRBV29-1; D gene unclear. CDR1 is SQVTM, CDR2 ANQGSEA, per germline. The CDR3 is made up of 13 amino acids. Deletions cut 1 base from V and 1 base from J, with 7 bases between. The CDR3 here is CSVEGFQNTEAFF. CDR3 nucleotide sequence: TGCAGCGTTGAAGGCTTCCAGAACACTGAAGCTTTCTTT.

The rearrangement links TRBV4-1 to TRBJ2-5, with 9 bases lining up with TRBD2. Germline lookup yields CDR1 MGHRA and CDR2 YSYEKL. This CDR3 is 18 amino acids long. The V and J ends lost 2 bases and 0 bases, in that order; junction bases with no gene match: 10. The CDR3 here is CASSQPFSSGADQETQYF. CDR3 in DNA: TGCGCCAGCAGCCAACCCTTCTCTAGCGGGGCCGACCAAGAGACCCAGTACTTC.